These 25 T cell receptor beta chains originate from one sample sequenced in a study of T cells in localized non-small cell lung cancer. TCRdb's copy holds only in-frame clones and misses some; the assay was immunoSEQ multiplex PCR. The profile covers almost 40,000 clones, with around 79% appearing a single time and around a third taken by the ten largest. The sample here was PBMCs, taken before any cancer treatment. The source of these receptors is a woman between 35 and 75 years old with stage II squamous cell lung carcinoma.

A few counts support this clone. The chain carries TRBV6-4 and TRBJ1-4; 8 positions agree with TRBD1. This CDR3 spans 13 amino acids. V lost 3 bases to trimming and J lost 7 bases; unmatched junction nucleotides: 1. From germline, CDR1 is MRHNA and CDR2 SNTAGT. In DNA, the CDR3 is TGTGCCAGCAGTGAACAGGGGGGTGAAAAACTGTTTTTT. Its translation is CASSEQGGEKLFF.

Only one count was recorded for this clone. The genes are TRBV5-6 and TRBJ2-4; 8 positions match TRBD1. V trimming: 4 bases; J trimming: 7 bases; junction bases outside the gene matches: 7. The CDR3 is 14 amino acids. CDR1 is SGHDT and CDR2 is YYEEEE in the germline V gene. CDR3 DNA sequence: TGTGCCAGCAGCCCGCAGGGGGCGAGTAACATTCAGTACTTC. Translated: CASSPQGASNIQYF.

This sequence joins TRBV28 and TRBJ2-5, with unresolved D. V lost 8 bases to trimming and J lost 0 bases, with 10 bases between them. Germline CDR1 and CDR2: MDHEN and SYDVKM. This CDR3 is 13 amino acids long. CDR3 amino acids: CASLRQDQETQYF. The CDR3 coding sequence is TGTGCCAGCCTCCGACAAGACCAAGAGACCCAGTACTTC.

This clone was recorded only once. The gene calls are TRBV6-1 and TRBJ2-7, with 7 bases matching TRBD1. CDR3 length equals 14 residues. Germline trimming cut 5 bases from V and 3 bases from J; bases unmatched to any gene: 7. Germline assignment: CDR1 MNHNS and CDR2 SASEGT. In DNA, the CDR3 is TGTGCCAGCAGTCAGAAGGGACAGCTCTACGAGCAGTACTTC. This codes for CASSQKGQLYEQYF.

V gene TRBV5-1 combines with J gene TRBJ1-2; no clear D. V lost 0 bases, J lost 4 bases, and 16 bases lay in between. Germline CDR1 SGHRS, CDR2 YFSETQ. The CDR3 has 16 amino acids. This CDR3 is CASSLDSLVVAYGYTF. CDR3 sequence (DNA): TGCGCCAGCAGCTTGGATTCTTTGGTTGTAGCCTATGGCTACACCTTC.

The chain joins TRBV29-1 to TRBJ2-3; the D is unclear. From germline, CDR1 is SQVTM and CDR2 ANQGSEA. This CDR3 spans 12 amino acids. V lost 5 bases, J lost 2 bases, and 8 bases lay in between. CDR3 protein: CSVHGFTDTQYF. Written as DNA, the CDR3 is TGCAGCGTTCACGGGTTCACAGATACGCAGTATTTT.

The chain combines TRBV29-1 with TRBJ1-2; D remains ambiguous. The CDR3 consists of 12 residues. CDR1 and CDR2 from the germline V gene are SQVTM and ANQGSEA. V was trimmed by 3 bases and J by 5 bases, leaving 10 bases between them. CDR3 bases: TGCAGCGTTGACTACGGAACTTATGGCTACACCTTC. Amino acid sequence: CSVDYGTYGYTF.

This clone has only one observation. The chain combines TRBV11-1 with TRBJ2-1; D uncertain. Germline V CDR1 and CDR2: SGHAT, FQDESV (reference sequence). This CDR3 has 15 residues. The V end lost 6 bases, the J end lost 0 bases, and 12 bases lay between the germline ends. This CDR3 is CASRSEASSYNEQFF. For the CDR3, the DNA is TGTGCCAGCAGATCCGAGGCAAGCTCCTACAATGAGCAGTTCTTC.

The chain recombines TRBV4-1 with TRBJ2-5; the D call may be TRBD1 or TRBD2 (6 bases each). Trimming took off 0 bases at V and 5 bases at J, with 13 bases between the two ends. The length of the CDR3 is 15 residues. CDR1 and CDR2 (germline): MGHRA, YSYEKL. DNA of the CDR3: TGCGCCAGCAGCCAAGAGGGGGGCATGTTGGAGACCCAGTACTTC. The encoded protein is CASSQEGGMLETQYF.

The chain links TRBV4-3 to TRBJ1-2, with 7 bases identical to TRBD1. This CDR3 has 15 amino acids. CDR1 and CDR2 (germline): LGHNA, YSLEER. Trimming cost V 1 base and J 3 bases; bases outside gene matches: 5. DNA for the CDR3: TGCGCCAGCAGCCAAGCCGAGGGGGCGGACTATGGCTACACCTTC. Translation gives CASSQAEGADYGYTF.

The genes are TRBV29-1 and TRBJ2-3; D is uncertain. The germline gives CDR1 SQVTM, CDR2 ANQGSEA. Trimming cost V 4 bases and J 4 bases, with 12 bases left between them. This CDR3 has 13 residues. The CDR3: CSVAFGLADTQYF. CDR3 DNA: TGCAGCGTTGCATTTGGGTTGGCAGATACGCAGTATTTT.

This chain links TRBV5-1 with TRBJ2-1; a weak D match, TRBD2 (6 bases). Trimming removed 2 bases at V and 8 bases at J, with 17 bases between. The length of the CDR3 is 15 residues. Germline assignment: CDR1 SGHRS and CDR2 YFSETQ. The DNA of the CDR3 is TGCGCCAGCAGCTTCCAGCGGGCGGAGTACGATGAGCAGTTCTTC. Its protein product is CASSFQRAEYDEQFF.

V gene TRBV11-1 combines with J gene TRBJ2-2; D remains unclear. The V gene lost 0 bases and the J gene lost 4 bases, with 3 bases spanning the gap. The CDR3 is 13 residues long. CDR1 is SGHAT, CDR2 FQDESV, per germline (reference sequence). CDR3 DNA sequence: TGTGCCAGCAGCTTAGCAAGCACCGGGGAGCTGTTTTTT. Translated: CASSLASTGELFF.

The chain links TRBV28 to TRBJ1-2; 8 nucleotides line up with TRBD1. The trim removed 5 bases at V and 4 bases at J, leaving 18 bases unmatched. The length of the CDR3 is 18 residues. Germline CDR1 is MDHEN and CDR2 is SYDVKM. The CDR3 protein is CASSQRVAGDRRTYGYTF. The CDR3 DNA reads TGTGCCAGCAGTCAGCGGGTAGCCGGGGACAGGAGGACCTATGGCTACACCTTC.

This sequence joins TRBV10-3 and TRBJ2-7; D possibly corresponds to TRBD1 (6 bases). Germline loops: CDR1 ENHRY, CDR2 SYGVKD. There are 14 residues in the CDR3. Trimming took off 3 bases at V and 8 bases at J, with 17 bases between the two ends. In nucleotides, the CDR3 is TGTGCCATCAGTGAAAACCGGGACACCCTAAAGCAGTACGTC. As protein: CAISENRDTLKQYV.

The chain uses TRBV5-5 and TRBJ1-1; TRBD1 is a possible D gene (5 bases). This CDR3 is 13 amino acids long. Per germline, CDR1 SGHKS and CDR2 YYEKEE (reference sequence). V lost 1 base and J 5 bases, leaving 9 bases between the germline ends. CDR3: CASSLQGETEAFF. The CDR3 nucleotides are TGTGCCAGCAGCTTGCAGGGAGAAACTGAAGCTTTCTTT.

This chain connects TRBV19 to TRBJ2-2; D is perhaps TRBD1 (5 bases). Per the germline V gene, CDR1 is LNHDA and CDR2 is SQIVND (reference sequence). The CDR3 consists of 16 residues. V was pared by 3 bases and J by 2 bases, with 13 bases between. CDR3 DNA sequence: TGTGCCAGTAGTATGAATAGGGGCGTTAACACCGGGGAGCTGTTTTTT. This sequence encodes CASSMNRGVNTGELFF. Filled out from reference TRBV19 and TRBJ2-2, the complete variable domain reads DGGITQSPKYLFRKEGQNVTLSCEQNLNHDAMYWYRQDPGQGLRLIYYSQIVNDFQKGDIAEGYSVSREKKESFPLTVTSAQKNPTAFYLCASSMNRGVNTGELFFGEGSRLTVL.

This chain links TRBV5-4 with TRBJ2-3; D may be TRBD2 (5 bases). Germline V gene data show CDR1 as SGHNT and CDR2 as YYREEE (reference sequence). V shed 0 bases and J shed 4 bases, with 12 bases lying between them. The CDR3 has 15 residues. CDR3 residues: CASSLDIGIPDTQYF. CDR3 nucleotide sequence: TGTGCCAGCAGCTTGGATATCGGGATACCAGATACGCAGTATTTT.

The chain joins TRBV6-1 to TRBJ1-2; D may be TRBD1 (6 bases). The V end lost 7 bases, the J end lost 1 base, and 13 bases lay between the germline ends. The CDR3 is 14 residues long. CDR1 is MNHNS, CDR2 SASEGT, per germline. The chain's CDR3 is CASIRGHFNYGYTF. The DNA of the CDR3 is TGTGCCAGCATTAGGGGACACTTTAACTATGGCTACACCTTC.

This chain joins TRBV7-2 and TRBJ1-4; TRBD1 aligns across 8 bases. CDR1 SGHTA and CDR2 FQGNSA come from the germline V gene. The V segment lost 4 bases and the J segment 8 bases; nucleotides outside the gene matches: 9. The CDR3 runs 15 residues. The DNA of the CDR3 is TGTGCCAGCAGCTCCGGCCAGGGGGCGTGGGAAAAACTGTTTTTT. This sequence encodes CASSSGQGAWEKLFF. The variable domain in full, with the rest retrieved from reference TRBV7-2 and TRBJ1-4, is GAGVSQSPSNKVTEKGKDVELRCDPISGHTALYWYRQSLGQGLEFLIYFQGNSAPDKSGLPSDRFSAERTGGSVSTLTIQRTQQEDSAVYLCASSSGQGAWEKLFFGSGTQLSVL.

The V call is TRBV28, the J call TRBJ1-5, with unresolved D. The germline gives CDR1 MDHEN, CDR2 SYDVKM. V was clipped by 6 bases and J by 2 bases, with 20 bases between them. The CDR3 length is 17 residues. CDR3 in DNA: TGTGCCAGCAGGGCGGAGAAGGGTGGCTGGGGCAATCAGCCCCAGCATTTT. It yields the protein CASRAEKGGWGNQPQHF. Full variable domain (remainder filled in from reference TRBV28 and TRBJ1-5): DVKVTQSSRYLVKRTGEKVFLECVQDMDHENMFWYRQDPGLGLRLIYFSYDVKMKEKGDIPEGYSVSREKKERFSLILESASTNQTSMYLCASRAEKGGWGNQPQHFGDGTRLSIL.

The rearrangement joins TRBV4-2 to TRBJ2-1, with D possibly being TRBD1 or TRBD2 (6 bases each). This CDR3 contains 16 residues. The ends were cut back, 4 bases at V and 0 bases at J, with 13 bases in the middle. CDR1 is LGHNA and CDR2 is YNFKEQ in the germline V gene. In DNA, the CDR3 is TGTGCCAGCAGCCGTTTCTCGGGGGCCTCCTACAATGAGCAGTTCTTC. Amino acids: CASSRFSGASYNEQFF.

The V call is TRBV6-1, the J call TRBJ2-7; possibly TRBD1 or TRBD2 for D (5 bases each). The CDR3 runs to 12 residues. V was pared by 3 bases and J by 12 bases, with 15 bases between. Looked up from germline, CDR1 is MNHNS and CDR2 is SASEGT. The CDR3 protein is CASSEAQRDRYV. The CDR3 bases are TGTGCCAGCAGTGAGGCGCAAAGGGACCGGTACGTC.

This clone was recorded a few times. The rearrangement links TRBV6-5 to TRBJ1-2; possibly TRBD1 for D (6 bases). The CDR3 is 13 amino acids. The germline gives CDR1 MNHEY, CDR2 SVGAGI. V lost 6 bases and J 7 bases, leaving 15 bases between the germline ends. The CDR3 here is CASRTGLGGGYTF. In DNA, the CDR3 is TGTGCCAGCAGAACAGGGTTGGGAGGTGGCTACACCTTC.

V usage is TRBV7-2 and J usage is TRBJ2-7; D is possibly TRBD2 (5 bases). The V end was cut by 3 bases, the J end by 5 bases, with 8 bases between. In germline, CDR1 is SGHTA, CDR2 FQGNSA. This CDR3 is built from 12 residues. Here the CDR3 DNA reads TGTGCCAGCAGCTTGGACGGGAACGAGCAGTACTTC. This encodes CASSLDGNEQYF.